This is a list of T cell receptor beta chains from one sample in a study of immune evolution from preneoplasia to lung adenocarcinoma. Generated by immunoSEQ multiplex PCR, the TCRdb table keeps only in-frame clones and is missing some. The sample yields more than 9,000 clones, approximately 80% seen once. The sample comprised FFPE minimally invasive lung adenocarcinoma tissue. The receptors originated from a person aged 65 to 85 with lung adenocarcinoma. CDR3s include the opening cysteine and the closing phenylalanine or tryptophan. Each record gives: D gene, J gene, V gene, clone size, CDR3 DNA, CDR3 protein. D genes are given only for firm matches. Expanded clones are given a class, and other clones once, few, many or no size at all.

d_call: -; j_call: TRBJ2-1; v_call: TRBV15; clone_size: -; cdr3_nt: TGTGCCACCAGCAGGGGGGCCCCAGATGAGCAGTTCTTC; cdr3_aa: CATSRGAPDEQFF
d_call: TRBD1; j_call: TRBJ1-5; v_call: TRBV19; clone_size: -; cdr3_nt: TGTGCCAGTACCCGACAGGGGAAACAGCCCCAGCATTTT; cdr3_aa: CASTRQGKQPQHF
d_call: -; j_call: TRBJ1-1; v_call: TRBV27; clone_size: few; cdr3_nt: TGTGCCAGCACCAGGAGGGAGAACACTGAAGCTTTCTTT; cdr3_aa: CASTRRENTEAFF
d_call: TRBD1; j_call: TRBJ2-7; v_call: TRBV7-8; clone_size: -; cdr3_nt: TGTGCCAGCAGCTTAGGGGGACAGACCGAGCAGTACTTC; cdr3_aa: CASSLGGQTEQYF
d_call: -; j_call: TRBJ1-1; v_call: TRBV5-4; clone_size: -; cdr3_nt: TGTGCCAGCAGCTTGGGGAGAACGAACACTGAAGCTTTCTTT; cdr3_aa: CASSLGRTNTEAFF
d_call: TRBD1; j_call: TRBJ1-2; v_call: TRBV28; clone_size: once; cdr3_nt: TGTGCCAGCAGTCCCCCGACAGGGGGAAGAGGCTACACCTTC; cdr3_aa: CASSPPTGGRGYTF
d_call: TRBD2; j_call: TRBJ2-7; v_call: TRBV28; clone_size: few; cdr3_nt: TGTGCCACACAGCTTAAACTAGCGGGACCCTACGAGCAGTACTTC; cdr3_aa: CATQLKLAGPYEQYF
d_call: TRBD2; j_call: TRBJ2-1; v_call: TRBV2; clone_size: -; cdr3_nt: TGTGCCAGCACCGGGGGGGCCTACAATGAGCAGTTCTTC; cdr3_aa: CASTGGAYNEQFF
d_call: -; j_call: TRBJ2-5; v_call: TRBV5-6; clone_size: -; cdr3_nt: TGTGCCAGCAGCTTCCAAGAGACCCAGTACTTC; cdr3_aa: CASSFQETQYF
d_call: -; j_call: TRBJ2-7; v_call: TRBV30; clone_size: -; cdr3_nt: TGTGCCTGGAGTGTGGAACAGGTGGGCGAGCAGTACTTC; cdr3_aa: CAWSVEQVGEQYF
d_call: -; j_call: TRBJ1-1; v_call: TRBV7-9; clone_size: -; cdr3_nt: TGTGCCAGCAGCTTAGCAGGGAAGAACACTGAAGCTTTCTTT; cdr3_aa: CASSLAGKNTEAFF
d_call: -; j_call: TRBJ2-1; v_call: TRBV10-2; clone_size: -; cdr3_nt: TGCGCCAGCACCGGCCCTTTCGGGAATGAGCAGTTCTTC; cdr3_aa: CASTGPFGNEQFF
d_call: -; j_call: TRBJ2-6; v_call: TRBV29-1; clone_size: -; cdr3_nt: TGCAGCGTTTCGGACGGGGCCAACGTCCTGACTTTC; cdr3_aa: CSVSDGANVLTF
d_call: -; j_call: TRBJ1-1; v_call: TRBV5-4; clone_size: -; cdr3_nt: TGTGCCAGCACCACGGACGGGAGGTCCCGAACTGAAGCTTTCTTT; cdr3_aa: CASTTDGRSRTEAFF
d_call: -; j_call: TRBJ1-5; v_call: TRBV19; clone_size: -; cdr3_nt: TGTGCCAGTAGTATCTCGGGCAGGGATAGCAATCAGCCCCAGCATTTT; cdr3_aa: CASSISGRDSNQPQHF
d_call: -; j_call: TRBJ2-7; v_call: TRBV10-2; clone_size: -; cdr3_nt: TGCGCCAGCAGTGATGGGCCGCCCGACGAGCAGTACTTC; cdr3_aa: CASSDGPPDEQYF
d_call: -; j_call: TRBJ2-5; v_call: TRBV4-1; clone_size: once; cdr3_nt: TGCGCCAGCAGCCAAGCGGGGGCTAGGGGTCAAGAGACCCAGTACTTC; cdr3_aa: CASSQAGARGQETQYF
d_call: -; j_call: TRBJ2-2; v_call: TRBV28; clone_size: -; cdr3_nt: TGTGCCAGCAGTTTAGGCGGCGGGGAGCTGTTTTTT; cdr3_aa: CASSLGGGELFF
d_call: TRBD1; j_call: TRBJ2-1; v_call: TRBV27; clone_size: -; cdr3_nt: TGTGCCAGCAGTCCTGTAAGGGGACAGGTATACAATGAGCAGTTCTTC; cdr3_aa: CASSPVRGQVYNEQFF
d_call: -; j_call: TRBJ1-1; v_call: TRBV18; clone_size: -; cdr3_nt: TGTGCCAGCTCACCAGACAGTGACACTGAAGCTTTCTTT; cdr3_aa: CASSPDSDTEAFF
d_call: -; j_call: TRBJ2-7; v_call: TRBV7-2; clone_size: -; cdr3_nt: TGTGCCAGCAGCTTCCAAGTGGGCTCCTACGAGCAGTACTTC; cdr3_aa: CASSFQVGSYEQYF
d_call: -; j_call: TRBJ1-5; v_call: TRBV28; clone_size: -; cdr3_nt: TGTGCCAGCAGTCATTACCCTCAGGGCCAGAGTCAGCCCCAGCATTTT; cdr3_aa: CASSHYPQGQSQPQHF